This T cell receptor beta chain was identified in a study of response to subunit inactivated influenza vaccine. Findings and limits, study-wide: Few additional T cells are recruited per seasonal influenza vaccination, authors suggested.

This clonotype came up a few times. Its antigen is currently unknown. Each CDR3 protein is one row after TCRdb ran MiXCR on the RT-PCR reads. Of hundreds of thousands of distinct CDR3 sequences listed, roughly 14% are singletons. Germline V gene lookup returns CDR1 KGHSH and CDR2 LQKENI. V was trimmed by 3 bases and J by 3 bases, leaving 15 bases between them. The CDR3 consists of 16 residues. The source was PBMCs from blood, collected 11 to 12 days after vaccination. This clonotype was sampled from a man in his fifties who received an inactivated influenza vaccine. The chain employs TRBV18 and TRBJ2-4; no firm D call. DNA of the CDR3: TGTGCCAGCTCACCCCTGGCTTCCCAGGACAAAAACATTCAGTACTTC. Residues: CASSPLASQDKNIQYF.